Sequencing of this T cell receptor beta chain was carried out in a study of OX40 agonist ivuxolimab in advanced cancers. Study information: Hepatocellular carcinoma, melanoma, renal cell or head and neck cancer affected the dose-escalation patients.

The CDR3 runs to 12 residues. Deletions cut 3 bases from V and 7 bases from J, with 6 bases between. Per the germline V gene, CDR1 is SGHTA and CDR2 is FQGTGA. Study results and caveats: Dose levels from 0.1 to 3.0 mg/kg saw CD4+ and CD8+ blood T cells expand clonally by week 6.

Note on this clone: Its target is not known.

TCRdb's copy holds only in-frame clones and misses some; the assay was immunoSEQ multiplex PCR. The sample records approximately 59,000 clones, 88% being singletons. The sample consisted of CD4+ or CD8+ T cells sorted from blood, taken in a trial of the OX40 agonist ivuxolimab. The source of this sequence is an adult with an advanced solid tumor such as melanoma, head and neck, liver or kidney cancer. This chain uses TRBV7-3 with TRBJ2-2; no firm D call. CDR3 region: CASSFQNGELFF. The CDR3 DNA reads TGTGCCAGCAGCTTCCAAAACGGGGAGCTGTTTTTT.